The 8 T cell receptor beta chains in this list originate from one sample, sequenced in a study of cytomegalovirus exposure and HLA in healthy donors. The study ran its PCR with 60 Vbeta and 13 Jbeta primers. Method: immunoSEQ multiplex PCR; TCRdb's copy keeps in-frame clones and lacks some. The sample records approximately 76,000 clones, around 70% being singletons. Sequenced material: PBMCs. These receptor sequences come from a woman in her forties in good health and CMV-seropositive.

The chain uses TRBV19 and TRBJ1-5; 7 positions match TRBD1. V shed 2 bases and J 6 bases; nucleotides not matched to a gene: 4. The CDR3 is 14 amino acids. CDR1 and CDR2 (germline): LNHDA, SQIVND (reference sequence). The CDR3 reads CASSIRGGGQPQHF. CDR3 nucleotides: TGTGCCAGTAGTATAAGAGGGGGCGGTCAGCCCCAGCATTTT.

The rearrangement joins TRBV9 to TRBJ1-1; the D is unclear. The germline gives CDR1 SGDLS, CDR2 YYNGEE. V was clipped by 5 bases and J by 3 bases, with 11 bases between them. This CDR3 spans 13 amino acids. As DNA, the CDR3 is TGTGCCAGCAGGGGGAGTCTGGACACTGAAGCTTTCTTT. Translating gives CASRGSLDTEAFF.

CDR3 amino acids: CASSKSSYEQYF. Here the CDR3 DNA reads TGTGCCAGCAGTAAGAGCTCCTACGAGCAGTACTTC. The chain employs TRBV27 and TRBJ2-7; D call uncertain. V shed 5 bases and J shed 0 bases, with 5 bases lying between them. The CDR3 extends over 12 amino acids. Germline V gene data show CDR1 as MNHEY and CDR2 as SMNVEV (reference sequence).

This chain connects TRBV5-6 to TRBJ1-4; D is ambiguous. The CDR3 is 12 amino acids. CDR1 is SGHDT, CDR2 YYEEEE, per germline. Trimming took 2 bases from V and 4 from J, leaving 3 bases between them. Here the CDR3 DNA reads TGTGCCAGCAGCTTTAATAATGAAAAACTGTTTTTT. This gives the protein CASSFNNEKLFF. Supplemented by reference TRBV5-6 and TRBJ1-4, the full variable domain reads DAGVTQSPTHLIKTRGQQVTLRCSPKSGHDTVSWYQQALGQGPQFIFQYYEEEERQRGNFPDRFSGHQFPNYSSELNVNALLLGDSALYLCASSFNNEKLFFGSGTQLSVL.

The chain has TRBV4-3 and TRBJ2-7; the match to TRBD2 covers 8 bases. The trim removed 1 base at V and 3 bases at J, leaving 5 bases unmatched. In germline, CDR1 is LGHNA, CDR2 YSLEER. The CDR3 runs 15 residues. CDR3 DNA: TGCGCCAGCAGCCAAGTACTAGCGGCGCTCTACGAGCAGTACTTC. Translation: CASSQVLAALYEQYF.

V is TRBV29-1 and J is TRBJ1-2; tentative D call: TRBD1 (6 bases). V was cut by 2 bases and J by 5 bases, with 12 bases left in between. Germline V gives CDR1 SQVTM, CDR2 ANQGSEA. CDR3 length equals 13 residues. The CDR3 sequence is CSVEPSGVYGYTF. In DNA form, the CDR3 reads TGCAGCGTTGAACCTTCAGGGGTATATGGCTACACCTTC.

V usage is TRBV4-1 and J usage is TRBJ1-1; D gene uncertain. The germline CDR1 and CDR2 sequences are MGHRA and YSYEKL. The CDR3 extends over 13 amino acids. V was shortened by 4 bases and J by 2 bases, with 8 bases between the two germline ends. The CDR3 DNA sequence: TGCGCCAGCAGCCTCGGGTCAAACACTGAAGCTTTCTTT. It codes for CASSLGSNTEAFF.

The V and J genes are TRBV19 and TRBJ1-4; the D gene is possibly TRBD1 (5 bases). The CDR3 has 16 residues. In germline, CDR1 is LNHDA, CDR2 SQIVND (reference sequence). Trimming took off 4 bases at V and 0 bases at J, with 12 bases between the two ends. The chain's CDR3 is CASSNPAGATNEKLFF. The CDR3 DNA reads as TGTGCCAGTAGTAACCCGGCGGGGGCAACTAATGAAAAACTGTTTTTT.